This T cell receptor beta chain was identified in a study of CD8 T cells in Susac syndrome. General study points: Clonal expansion was not seen in any Susac syndrome CD4+ T cell repertoire.

Between the trimmed V and J ends, which lost 5 bases and 7 bases, there was a span of 9 bases. CDR3 length: 12 residues. CDR1 and CDR2 from the germline V gene are LGHNA and YNFKEQ. With respect to this clonotype: Its target is not known.

Random hexamers primed reverse transcription of about 0.45 to 1 ug RNA. Multiplex PCR with immunoSEQ amplified the TCR beta CDR3 across 54 Vbeta and 13 Jbeta. TCRdb itself ran the immunoSEQ multiplex PCR reads through MiXCR, one entry per CDR3 protein. The sample includes 170,000 or so distinct CDR3 sequences, 90% to 97% of them seen just once. The rearrangement uses TRBV4-2 and TRBJ2-1, with TRBD1 as a possible D gene (5 bases). The clonotype originates from a human donor with Susac syndrome. The sequencing input was CD4+ T cells from PBMCs. The CDR3 reads CASSAAGNEQFF. Here the CDR3 DNA reads TGTGCCAGCAGCGCCGCAGGGAATGAGCAGTTCTTC.